Listed below are T cell receptor beta chains from one sample, sequenced in a study of blood T cell repertoires in COVID-19. Using immunoSEQ multiplex PCR, the repertoire was profiled, and TCRdb retains in-frame clones only, with some absent. The sample consists of more than 85,000 clones, roughly 87% of them appearing once. The sequencing input was peripheral blood. Receptor source: a man aged 50-60 years with active COVID-19. The CDR3 runs from the conserved cysteine through the conserved F or W. The order of the fields is V gene, clone size, CDR3 length, J gene, CDR3 protein. Size is stated for part of the rows, as once, few or many counts, or as a class when the clone is expanded.

V: TRBV6-4
size: -
length: 17
J: TRBJ2-7
CDR3: CASSARTVPEPPYEQYF

V: TRBV30
size: -
length: 13
J: TRBJ2-2
CDR3: CAWTRQGTGELFF

V: TRBV3-1/TRBV3-2
size: -
length: 15
J: TRBJ2-2
CDR3: CASSQYDRGPGELFF

V: TRBV2
size: -
length: 14
J: TRBJ2-7
CDR3: CASSRDSSSYEQYF

V: TRBV19
size: -
length: 14
J: TRBJ2-1
CDR3: CASKRTEPGHEQFF

V: TRBV19
size: -
length: 15
J: TRBJ1-2
CDR3: CASKGAPEGSGGYTF

V: TRBV7-8
size: -
length: 15
J: TRBJ1-1
CDR3: CASSRTGGKTTEAFF

V: TRBV25-1
size: -
length: 15
J: TRBJ2-1
CDR3: CASSDPGRPYNEQFF

V: TRBV5-4
size: few
length: 20
J: TRBJ1-2
CDR3: CASSLTDSDPQWHRKYGYTF

V: TRBV10-3
size: -
length: 13
J: TRBJ2-4
CDR3: CATTETEQNIQYF

V: TRBV30
size: -
length: 12
J: TRBJ1-4
CDR3: CACQPTGEKLFF

V: TRBV3-1/TRBV3-2
size: once
length: 14
J: TRBJ2-2
CDR3: CASSQTGRAGELFF